One sample yielded the 14 T cell receptor beta chains listed below, sequenced in a study of cytomegalovirus exposure and HLA in healthy donors. PCR primers comprised 60 Vbeta and 13 Jbeta primers. Profiled with immunoSEQ multiplex PCR; TCRdb holds only in-frame clones, not every one. The profile covers tens of thousands of clones, with around 80% appearing a single time and about 9.6% taken by the ten largest. The sequencing input was PBMCs. Every receptor here comes from a man aged 40-55 years in good health and CMV-seronegative.

The genes are TRBV2 and TRBJ1-3; 7 bases are a match to TRBD1. The CDR3 sequence is 16 residues long. CDR1 and CDR2 from the germline V gene are SNHLY and FYNNEI. V was clipped by 4 bases and J by 0 bases; unmatched bases: 6. Here the CDR3 DNA reads TGTGCCAGCAGTGTCGGACAGGCAAACTCTGGAAACACCATATATTTT. It translates to CASSVGQANSGNTIYF.

CDR3 sequence: CASSSRTNYGYTF. CDR3 coding DNA: TGTGCCAGCAGTTCGAGGACTAACTATGGCTACACCTTC. The chain employs TRBV28 and TRBJ1-2; D remains unclear. The CDR3 covers 13 residues. CDR1 is MDHEN and CDR2 is SYDVKM in the germline V gene. The ends were cut back, 4 bases at V and 0 bases at J, with 6 bases in the middle.

The CDR3 region is CASRRTRSNQPQHF. The CDR3 DNA follows: TGTGCAAGTCGCCGCACACGAAGCAATCAGCCCCAGCATTTT. This chain connects TRBV12-2 to TRBJ1-5; TRBD1 reflects the table's D call only, with no check against the DNA. TRBV12-2 is deemed a pseudogene. CDR3 length: 14 amino acids.

In this sample, this clone turned up once. The chain is built from TRBV5-1 and TRBJ2-3, with D hard to call. Looked up from germline, CDR1 is SGHRS and CDR2 is YFSETQ. With 5 bases removed from V and 2 bases from J, the gap between germline ends came to 3 bases. The CDR3 has 11 amino acids. In DNA, the CDR3 is TGCGCCAGCAGGTACACAGATACGCAGTATTTT. Amino acid sequence: CASRYTDTQYF.

The chain uses TRBV28 and TRBJ1-3, with 10 bases identical to TRBD1. There are 14 residues in the CDR3. V was pared by 6 bases and J by 7 bases, with 6 bases of the junction left unmatched. Germline lookup yields CDR1 MDHEN and CDR2 SYDVKM. The CDR3 reads CASSLTGGRNTIYF. The CDR3 nucleotides read TGTGCCAGCAGCTTGACAGGGGGCAGGAACACCATATATTTT.

This clone is deemed medium-sized. The rearrangement links TRBV6-1 to TRBJ2-2; D remains unclear. With 8 bases removed from V and 1 base from J, the gap between germline ends came to 5 bases. Germline CDR1 MNHNS, CDR2 SASEGT. CDR3 length equals 12 residues. This CDR3 reads CASSRNTGELFF. CDR3 nucleotides: TGTGCCAGCTCCAGGAACACCGGGGAGCTGTTTTTT.

The chain couples TRBV28 to TRBJ2-7, with 13 positions matching TRBD2. The CDR3 totals 15 residues. The V gene end was trimmed by 5 bases and the J gene end by 2 bases; junction bases not matched to a gene: 3. Germline CDR1 MDHEN, CDR2 SYDVKM. CDR3 residues: CASSLTSGRAYEQYF. The DNA for the CDR3 is TGTGCCAGCAGTCTCACTAGCGGGAGGGCCTACGAGCAGTACTTC. Based on the CDR3 plus reference TRBV28 and TRBJ2-7, the full variable domain is DVKVTQSSRYLVKRTGEKVFLECVQDMDHENMFWYRQDPGLGLRLIYFSYDVKMKEKGDIPEGYSVSREKKERFSLILESASTNQTSMYLCASSLTSGRAYEQYFGPGTRLTVT.

The chain joins TRBV29-1 to TRBJ1-1; the match to TRBD1 covers 9 bases. Germline CDR1 and CDR2: SQVTM and ANQGSEA. Trimming took 7 bases from V and 3 from J; bases not matched to a gene: 6. The CDR3 covers 13 residues. CDR3 bases: TGCAGCGCAAAACAGGGGGCGCACACTGAAGCTTTCTTT. Translation: CSAKQGAHTEAFF.

This chain connects TRBV28 to TRBJ2-7, with 12 bases matching TRBD2. The CDR3 has 17 residues. Looked up from germline, CDR1 is MDHEN and CDR2 is SYDVKM. Germline trimming cut 0 bases from V and 5 bases from J; bases unmatched to any gene: 8. For the CDR3, the DNA is TGTGCCAGCAGTTTATGGACTAGCGGGAGTGGACTCGACGAGCAGTACTTC. Translation: CASSLWTSGSGLDEQYF.

This chain joins TRBV5-1 and TRBJ2-3; TRBD1 is a possible D gene (6 bases). The CDR3 contains 15 residues. CDR1 SGHRS and CDR2 YFSETQ come from the germline V gene. V lost 4 bases and J lost 2, with 14 bases in between. The CDR3, as DNA: TGCGCCAGCAGCCCCGGGACACTCACCACAGATACGCAGTATTTT. The encoded protein is CASSPGTLTTDTQYF.

The chain recombines TRBV9 with TRBJ2-7; 7 bases are shared with TRBD1. Germline V gene data show CDR1 as SGDLS and CDR2 as YYNGEE. V dropped 1 base and J dropped 5; count of bases not matched to a gene: 6. CDR3 length: 14 amino acids. CDR3 DNA sequence: TGTGCCAGCAGCGTAAGGACAGGACCCCACGAGCAGTACTTC. Translating gives CASSVRTGPHEQYF.

The chain combines TRBV10-1 with TRBJ1-2; 9 positions match TRBD1. Germline values: CDR1 WNHNN, CDR2 SYGVQD (reference sequence). Trimming removed 2 bases from V and 8 bases from J; junction bases left unmatched: 6. The CDR3 loop spans 14 amino acids. The CDR3 DNA follows: TGCGCCAGCAGTGAGGACAGGGGGTTTGGAGGCTACACCTTC. It encodes CASSEDRGFGGYTF.

This chain connects TRBV28 to TRBJ2-7; 11 nucleotides match TRBD2. Germline V lookup: CDR1 MDHEN, CDR2 SYDVKM. V shed 5 bases and J 5 bases; nucleotides not matched to a gene: 11. CDR3 length: 16 residues. The CDR3, as DNA: TGTGCCAGCAGTCCCCCTCGACTAGCGGGGACCCACGAGCAGTACTTC. This encodes CASSPPRLAGTHEQYF.

The chain has TRBV11-3 and TRBJ2-7; 11 nucleotides match TRBD1. V trimming: 3 bases; J trimming: 2 bases; junction bases outside the gene matches: 3. CDR1 and CDR2 from the germline V gene are SGHNT and YENEEA. The CDR3 length is 15 residues. The DNA of the CDR3 is TGTGCCAGCAGCTTCGGGACAGGGGGTGCCTACGAGCAGTACTTC. Protein: CASSFGTGGAYEQYF.